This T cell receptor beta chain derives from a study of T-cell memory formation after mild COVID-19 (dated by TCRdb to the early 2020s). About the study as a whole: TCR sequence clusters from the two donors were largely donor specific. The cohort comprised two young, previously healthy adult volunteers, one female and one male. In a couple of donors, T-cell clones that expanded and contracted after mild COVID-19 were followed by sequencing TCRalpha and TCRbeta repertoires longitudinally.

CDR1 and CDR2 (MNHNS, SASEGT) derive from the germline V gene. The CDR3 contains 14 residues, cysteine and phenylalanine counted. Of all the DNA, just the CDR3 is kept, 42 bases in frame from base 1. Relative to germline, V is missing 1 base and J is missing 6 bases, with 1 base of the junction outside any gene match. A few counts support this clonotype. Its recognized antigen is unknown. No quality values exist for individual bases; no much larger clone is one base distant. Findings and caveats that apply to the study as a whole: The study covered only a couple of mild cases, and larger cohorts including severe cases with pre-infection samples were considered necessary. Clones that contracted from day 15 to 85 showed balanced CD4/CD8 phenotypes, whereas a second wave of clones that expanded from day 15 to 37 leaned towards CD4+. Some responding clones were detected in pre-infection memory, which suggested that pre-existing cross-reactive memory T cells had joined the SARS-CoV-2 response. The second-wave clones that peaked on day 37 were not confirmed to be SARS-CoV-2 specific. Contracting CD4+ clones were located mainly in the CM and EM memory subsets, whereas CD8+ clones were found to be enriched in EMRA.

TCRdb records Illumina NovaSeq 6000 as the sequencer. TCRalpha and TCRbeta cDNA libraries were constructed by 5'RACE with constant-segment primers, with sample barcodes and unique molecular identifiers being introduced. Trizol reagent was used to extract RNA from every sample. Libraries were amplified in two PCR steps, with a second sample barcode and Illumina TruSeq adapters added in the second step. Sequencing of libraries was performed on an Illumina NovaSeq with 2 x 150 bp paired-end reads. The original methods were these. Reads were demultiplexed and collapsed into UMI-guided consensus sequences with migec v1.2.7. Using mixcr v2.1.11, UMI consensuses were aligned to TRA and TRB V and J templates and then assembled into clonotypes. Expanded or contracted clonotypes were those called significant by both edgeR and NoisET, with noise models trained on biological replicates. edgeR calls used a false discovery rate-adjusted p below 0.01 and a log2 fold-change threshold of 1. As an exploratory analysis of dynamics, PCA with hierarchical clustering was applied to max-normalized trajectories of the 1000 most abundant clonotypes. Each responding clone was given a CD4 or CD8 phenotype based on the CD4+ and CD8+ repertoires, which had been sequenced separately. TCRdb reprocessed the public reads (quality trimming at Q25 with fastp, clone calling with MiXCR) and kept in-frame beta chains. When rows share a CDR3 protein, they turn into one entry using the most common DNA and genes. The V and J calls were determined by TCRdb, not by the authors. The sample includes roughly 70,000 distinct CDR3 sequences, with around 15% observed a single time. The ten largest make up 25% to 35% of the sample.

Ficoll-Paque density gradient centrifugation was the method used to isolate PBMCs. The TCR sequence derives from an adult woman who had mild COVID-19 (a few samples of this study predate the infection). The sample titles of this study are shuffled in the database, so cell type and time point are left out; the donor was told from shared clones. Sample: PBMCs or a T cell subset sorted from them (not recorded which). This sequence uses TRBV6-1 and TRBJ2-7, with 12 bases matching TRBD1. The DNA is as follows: TGTGCCAGCAGTGAAGGGGACAGGGGGCCCGAGCAGTACTTC. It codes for CASSEGDRGPEQYF.